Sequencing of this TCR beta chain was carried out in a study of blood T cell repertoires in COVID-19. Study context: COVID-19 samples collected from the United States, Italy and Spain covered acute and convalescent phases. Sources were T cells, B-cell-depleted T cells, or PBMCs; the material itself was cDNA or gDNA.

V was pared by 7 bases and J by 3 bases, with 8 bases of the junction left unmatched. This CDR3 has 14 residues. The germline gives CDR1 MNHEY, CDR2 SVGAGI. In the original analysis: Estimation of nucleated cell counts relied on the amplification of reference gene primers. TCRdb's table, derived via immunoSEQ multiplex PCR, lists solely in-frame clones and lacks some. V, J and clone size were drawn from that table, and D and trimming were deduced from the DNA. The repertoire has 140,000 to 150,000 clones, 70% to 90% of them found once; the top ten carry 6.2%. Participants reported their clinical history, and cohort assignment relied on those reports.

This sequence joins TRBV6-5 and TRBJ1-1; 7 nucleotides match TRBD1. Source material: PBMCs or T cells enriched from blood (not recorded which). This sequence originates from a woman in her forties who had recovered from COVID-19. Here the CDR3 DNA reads TGTGCCAGCACGAGAGGGACAGAATACACTGAAGCTTTCTTT. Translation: CASTRGTEYTEAFF.